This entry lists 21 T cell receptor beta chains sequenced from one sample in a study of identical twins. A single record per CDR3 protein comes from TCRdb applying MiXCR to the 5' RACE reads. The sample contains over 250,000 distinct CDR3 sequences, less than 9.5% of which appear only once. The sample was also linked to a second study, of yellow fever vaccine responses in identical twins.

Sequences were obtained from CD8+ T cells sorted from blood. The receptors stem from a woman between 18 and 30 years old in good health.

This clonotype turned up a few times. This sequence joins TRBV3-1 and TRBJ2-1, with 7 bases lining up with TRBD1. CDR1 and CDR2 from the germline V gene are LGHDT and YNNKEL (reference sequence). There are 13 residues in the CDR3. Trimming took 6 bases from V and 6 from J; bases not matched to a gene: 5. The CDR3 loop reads CASSYRTGNEQFF. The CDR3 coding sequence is TGTGCCAGCAGTTACAGGACAGGCAATGAGCAGTTCTTC.

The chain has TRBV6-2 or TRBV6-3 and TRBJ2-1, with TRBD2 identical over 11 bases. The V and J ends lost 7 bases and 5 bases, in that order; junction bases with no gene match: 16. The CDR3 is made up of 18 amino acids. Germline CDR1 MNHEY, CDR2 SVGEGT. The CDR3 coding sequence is TGTGCCAGCACCTTAGCGGGAGGGCGTTTCGGAGGGAACAATGAGCAGTTCTTC. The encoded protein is CASTLAGGRFGGNNEQFF.

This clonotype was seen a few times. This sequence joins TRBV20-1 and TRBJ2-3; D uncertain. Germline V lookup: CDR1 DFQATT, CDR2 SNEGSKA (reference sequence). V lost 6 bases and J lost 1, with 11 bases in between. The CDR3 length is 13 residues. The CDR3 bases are TGCAGTGCCCCCCATGGCGGCACAGATACGCAGTATTTT. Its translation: CSAPHGGTDTQYF.

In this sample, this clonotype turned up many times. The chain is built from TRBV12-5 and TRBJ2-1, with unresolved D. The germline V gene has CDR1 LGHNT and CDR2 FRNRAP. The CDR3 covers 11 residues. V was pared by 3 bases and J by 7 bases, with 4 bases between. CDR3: CASGFGNEQFF. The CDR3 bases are TGTGCTAGTGGTTTCGGAAATGAGCAGTTCTTC.

The CDR3 region has the DNA TGTGCCAGCAGCTTACCGCAGGATTTCTCCTACGAGCAGTACTTC. It encodes CASSLPQDFSYEQYF. The J gene is TRBJ2-7, the V gene TRBV7-9, with D unresolved. The CDR3 is 15 residues long. V dropped 2 bases and J dropped 0 bases, with 11 bases sitting between them. Germline loops: CDR1 SEHNR, CDR2 FQNEAQ (reference sequence).

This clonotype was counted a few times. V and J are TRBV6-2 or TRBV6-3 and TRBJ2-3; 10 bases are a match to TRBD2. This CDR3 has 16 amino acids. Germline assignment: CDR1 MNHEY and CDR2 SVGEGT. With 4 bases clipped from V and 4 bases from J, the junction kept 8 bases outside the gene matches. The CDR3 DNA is TGTGCCAGCAGTTCTCTAGCGGGAGCGTTCGCAGATACGCAGTATTTT. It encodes CASSSLAGAFADTQYF.

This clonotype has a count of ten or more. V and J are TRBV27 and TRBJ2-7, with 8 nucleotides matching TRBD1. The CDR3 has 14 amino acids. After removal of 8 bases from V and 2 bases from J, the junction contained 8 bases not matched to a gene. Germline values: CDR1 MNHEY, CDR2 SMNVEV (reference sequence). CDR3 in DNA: TGTGCCAGCTGTGATAGGGACAGGACCTACGAGCAGTACTTC. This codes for CASCDRDRTYEQYF.

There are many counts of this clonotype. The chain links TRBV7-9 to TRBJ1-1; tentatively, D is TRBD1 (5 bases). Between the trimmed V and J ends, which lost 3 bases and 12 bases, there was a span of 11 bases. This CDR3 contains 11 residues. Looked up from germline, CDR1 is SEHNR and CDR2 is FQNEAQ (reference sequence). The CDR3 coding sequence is TGTGCCAGCAGCTTCGGGGGTATCTCTTTCTTT. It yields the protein CASSFGGISFF.

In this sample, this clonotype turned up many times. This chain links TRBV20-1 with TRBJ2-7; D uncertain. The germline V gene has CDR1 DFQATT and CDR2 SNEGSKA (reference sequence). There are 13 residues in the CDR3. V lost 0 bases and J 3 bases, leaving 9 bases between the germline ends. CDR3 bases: TGCAGTGCTAGAGATCGAACAGACTACGAGCAGTACTTC. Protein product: CSARDRTDYEQYF.

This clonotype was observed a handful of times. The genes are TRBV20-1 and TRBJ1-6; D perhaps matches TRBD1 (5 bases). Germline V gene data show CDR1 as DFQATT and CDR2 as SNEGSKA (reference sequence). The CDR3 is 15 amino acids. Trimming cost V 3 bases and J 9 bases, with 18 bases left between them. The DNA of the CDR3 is TGCAGTGCTAGTGAGTTTATAGAGGGACGTTCACCCCTCCACTTT. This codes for CSASEFIEGRSPLHF.

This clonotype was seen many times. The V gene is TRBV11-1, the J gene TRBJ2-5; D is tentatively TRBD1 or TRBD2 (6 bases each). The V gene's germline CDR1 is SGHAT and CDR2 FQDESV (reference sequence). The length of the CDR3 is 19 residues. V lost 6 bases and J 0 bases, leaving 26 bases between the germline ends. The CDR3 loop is CASRSLQGSTGGYQETQYF. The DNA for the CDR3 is TGTGCCAGCAGGAGTTTGCAGGGGAGTACCGGAGGGTACCAAGAGACCCAGTACTTC.

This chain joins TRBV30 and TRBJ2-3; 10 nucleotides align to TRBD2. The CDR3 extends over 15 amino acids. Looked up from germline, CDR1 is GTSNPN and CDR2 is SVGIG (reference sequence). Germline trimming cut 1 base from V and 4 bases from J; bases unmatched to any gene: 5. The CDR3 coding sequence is TGTGCCTGGAGTGGAGCGGGGGGGCTTGCAGATACGCAGTATTTT. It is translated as CAWSGAGGLADTQYF.

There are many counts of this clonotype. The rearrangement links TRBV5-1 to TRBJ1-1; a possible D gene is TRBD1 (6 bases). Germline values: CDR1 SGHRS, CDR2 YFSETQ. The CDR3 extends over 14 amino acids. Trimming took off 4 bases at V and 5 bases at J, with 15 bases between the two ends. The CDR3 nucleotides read TGCGCCAGCAGCCTTGGACAGAGTTCTACTGAAGCTTTCTTT. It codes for CASSLGQSSTEAFF.

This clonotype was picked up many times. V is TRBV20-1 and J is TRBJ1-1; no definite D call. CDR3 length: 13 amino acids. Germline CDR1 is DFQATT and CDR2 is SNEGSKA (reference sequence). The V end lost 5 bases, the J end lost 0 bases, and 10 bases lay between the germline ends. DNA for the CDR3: TGCAGTGCTTATCTAGGGATGAACACTGAAGCTTTCTTT. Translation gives CSAYLGMNTEAFF.

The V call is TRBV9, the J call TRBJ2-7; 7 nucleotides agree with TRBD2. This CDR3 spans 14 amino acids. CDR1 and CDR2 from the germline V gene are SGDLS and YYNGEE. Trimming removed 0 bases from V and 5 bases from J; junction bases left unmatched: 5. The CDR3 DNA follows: TGTGCCAGCAGCGTAGGGGGGGGAATGAACGAGCAGTACTTC. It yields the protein CASSVGGGMNEQYF. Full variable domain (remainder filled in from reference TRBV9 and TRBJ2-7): DSGVTQTPKHLITATGQRVTLRCSPRSGDLSVYWYQQSLDQGLQFLIQYYNGEERAKGNILERFSAQQFPDLHSELNLSSLELGDSALYFCASSVGGGMNEQYFGPGTRLTVT.

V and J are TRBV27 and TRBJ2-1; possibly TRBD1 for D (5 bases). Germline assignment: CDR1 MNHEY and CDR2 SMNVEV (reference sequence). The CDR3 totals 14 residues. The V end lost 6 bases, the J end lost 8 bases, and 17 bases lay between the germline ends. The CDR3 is CASSSGPSGHEQFF. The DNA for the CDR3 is TGTGCCAGCAGCTCCGGACCTTCAGGGCATGAGCAGTTCTTC.

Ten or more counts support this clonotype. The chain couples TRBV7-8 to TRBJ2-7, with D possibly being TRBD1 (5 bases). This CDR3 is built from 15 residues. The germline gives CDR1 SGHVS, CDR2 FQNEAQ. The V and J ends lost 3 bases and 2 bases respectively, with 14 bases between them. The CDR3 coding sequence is TGTGCCAGCAGCTTCCGACAGACGTCCCCCTACGAGCAGTACTTC. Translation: CASSFRQTSPYEQYF.

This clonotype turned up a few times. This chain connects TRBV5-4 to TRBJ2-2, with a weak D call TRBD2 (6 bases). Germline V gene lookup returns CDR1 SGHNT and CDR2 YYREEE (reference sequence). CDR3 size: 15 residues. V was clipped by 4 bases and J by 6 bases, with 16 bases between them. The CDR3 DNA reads TGTGCCAGCAGCACCGGCGGAGGGAATCCCGGGGAGCTGTTTTTT. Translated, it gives CASSTGGGNPGELFF.

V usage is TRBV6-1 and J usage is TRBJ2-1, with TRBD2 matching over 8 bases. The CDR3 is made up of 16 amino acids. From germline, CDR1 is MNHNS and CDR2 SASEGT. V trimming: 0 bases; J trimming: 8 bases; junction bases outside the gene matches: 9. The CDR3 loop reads CASSEATGGLWDEQFF. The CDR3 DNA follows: TGTGCCAGCAGTGAAGCGACGGGAGGGTTGTGGGATGAGCAGTTCTTC.

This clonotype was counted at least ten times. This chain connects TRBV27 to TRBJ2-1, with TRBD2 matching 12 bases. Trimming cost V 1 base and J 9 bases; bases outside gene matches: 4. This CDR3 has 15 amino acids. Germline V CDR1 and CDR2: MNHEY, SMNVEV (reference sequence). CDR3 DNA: TGTGCCAGCAGTTTATTCCTAGCGGGAGGGAGTGAGCAGTTCTTC. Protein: CASSLFLAGGSEQFF.

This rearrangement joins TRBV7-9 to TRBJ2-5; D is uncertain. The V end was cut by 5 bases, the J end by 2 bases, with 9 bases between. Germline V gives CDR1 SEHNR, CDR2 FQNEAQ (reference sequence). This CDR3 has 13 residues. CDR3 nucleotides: TGTGCCAGCAGCGGCTCGGTACAAGAGACCCAGTACTTC. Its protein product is CASSGSVQETQYF. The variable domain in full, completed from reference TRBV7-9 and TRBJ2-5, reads DTGVSQNPRHKITKRGQNVTFRCDPISEHNRLYWYRQTLGQGPEFLTYFQNEAQLEKSRLLSDRFSAERPKGSFSTLEIQRTEQGDSAMYLCASSGSVQETQYFGPGTRLLVL.